These T cell receptor beta chains were read from a single sample in a study of cytomegalovirus exposure and HLA in healthy donors. This table comes from immunoSEQ multiplex PCR, and its TCRdb copy is limited to in-frame clones, with some not included. The sample lists roughly 190,000 clones; about 9% were seen once. The sample was PBMCs. These receptor sequences come from a woman aged 25 to 39 in good health and CMV-seropositive. Each CDR3 is given with its conserved first and last residue. A D gene is named only where the DNA matches it firmly. Clone size is not always given. Where it is, it says once, few, many or a class for expanded clones.

TRBJ2-7,few,TRBV9,TRBD1,TGTGCCAGCAGCCCGGGACAGAACTACGAGCAGTACTTC,CASSPGQNYEQYF
TRBJ2-3,few,TRBV18,TRBD2,TGTGCCAGCTCAGAGCGGGAGGGACTCACAGATACGCAGTATTTT,CASSEREGLTDTQYF
TRBJ1-3,NA,TRBV5-6,NA,TGTGCCAGCAGCTTGGGTGTCAGTTACAACGGAAACACCATATATTTT,CASSLGVSYNGNTIYF
TRBJ2-5,NA,TRBV5-4,TRBD2,TGTGCCAGCAGCTCAGGGAAGGCGGGAGGAGAGACCCAGTACTTC,CASSSGKAGGETQYF
TRBJ1-1,few,TRBV5-1,NA,TGCGCCAGCAGCCTGCAGACGCGGGAGAACACTGAAGCTTTCTTT,CASSLQTRENTEAFF
TRBJ2-7,few,TRBV2,TRBD2,TGTGCCAGCAGTGAGGGGGCGGCTAGCGGGAACTACGAGCAGTACTTC,CASSEGAASGNYEQYF
TRBJ2-1,few,TRBV2,NA,TGTGCCAGCAGTGAACTCCGGGATAATGAGCAGTTCTTC,CASSELRDNEQFF
TRBJ2-6,few,TRBV5-1,NA,TGCGCCAGCAGCTTGGGTGACAGCAGTAGGGCCAATGTCCTGACTTTC,CASSLGDSSRANVLTF
TRBJ2-5,NA,TRBV6-1,NA,TGTGCCAGCAGTGAAGTGGGCCGGGTAGCGCACTACTTC,CASSEVGRVAHYF
TRBJ2-3,few,TRBV29-1,TRBD2,TGCAGCGCCGGGGGGACTAGCGGGCGCACAGATACGCAGTATTTT,CSAGGTSGRTDTQYF
TRBJ2-1,few,TRBV9,NA,TGTGCCAGCAGCGCTCCGGGTTCCTCCTACAATGAGCAGTTCTTC,CASSAPGSSYNEQFF
TRBJ2-2,NA,TRBV7-2,TRBD2,TGTGCCAGCAGCCCCATCCGGGGGGGGACCGGGGAGCTGTTTTTT,CASSPIRGGTGELFF
TRBJ1-3,NA,TRBV6-1,NA,TGTGCCAGCAGGTACAGGGACCCCTCTGGAGACACCATATATTTT,CASRYRDPSGDTIYF
TRBJ1-2,NA,TRBV7-2,TRBD1,TGTGCCAGCAGCCCTCAGGGGGCCACCTATGGCTACACCTTC,CASSPQGATYGYTF
TRBJ2-3,NA,TRBV11-2,NA,TGTGCCAGCAGCGGCCCGGGACTCAACACAGATACGCAGTATTTT,CASSGPGLNTDTQYF
TRBJ1-4,NA,TRBV6-1,TRBD1,TGTGCCAGCAGTGATCACAGGGGAGACGAAAAACTGTTTTTT,CASSDHRGDEKLFF
TRBJ2-1,NA,TRBV10-1,TRBD1,TGCGCCAGCAGTGAATACAGGGGCACCAACAATGAGCAGTTCTTC,CASSEYRGTNNEQFF
TRBJ1-2,few,TRBV6-1,TRBD1,TGTGCCAGCAGCCAAGATAGGGGGCCGGGGGGCTACACCTTC,CASSQDRGPGGYTF
TRBJ1-1,NA,TRBV5-6,TRBD1,TGTGCCAGCAGCCCGGACAGGGGGCTCTTGAACACTGAAGCTTTCTTT,CASSPDRGLLNTEAFF
TRBJ1-2,NA,TRBV14,TRBD1,TGTGCCAGCAGCCAAGATTGGACAGGGGGCGAGAATGGCTACACCTTC,CASSQDWTGGENGYTF
TRBJ2-1,few,TRBV6-5,NA,TGTGCCAGCCTCGACAACAATGAGCAGTTCTTC,CASLDNNEQFF
TRBJ2-7,NA,TRBV7-9,NA,TGTGCCAGCAGCGGGCCTACCGAGCAGTACTTC,CASSGPTEQYF
TRBJ2-7,few,TRBV5-1,NA,TGCGCCAGCAGCTTGGGACAGGTCCACTCCTACGAGCAGTACTTC,CASSLGQVHSYEQYF
TRBJ2-2,NA,TRBV25-1,TRBD1,TGTGCCACCGCCGGACAGGCCAACACCGGGGAGCTGTTTTTT,CATAGQANTGELFF
TRBJ1-5,NA,TRBV19,NA,TGTGCCAGTAGTAAGCGGGCGCGAGATCAGCCCCAGCATTTT,CASSKRARDQPQHF
TRBJ2-5,few,TRBV6-1,NA,TGTGCCAGCAGTGGAGGTTTTTCAACAGAGACCCAGTACTTC,CASSGGFSTETQYF
TRBJ2-3,few,TRBV7-2,NA,TGTGCCAGCAGCTTAAGGGGTCTCTTGACAGATACGCAGTATTTT,CASSLRGLLTDTQYF
TRBJ2-5,few,TRBV5-1,TRBD2,TGCGCCAGCAGCTTTATGTCTAGCGGGACGGAAGAGACCCAGTACTTC,CASSFMSSGTEETQYF
TRBJ2-3,NA,TRBV7-3,NA,TGTGCCAGCAGCTTAACTGGGCAATCCACAGATACGCAGTATTTT,CASSLTGQSTDTQYF
TRBJ1-1,NA,TRBV6-6,NA,TGTGCCAGCAGTTACCAGGGGTTGAACACTGAAGCTTTCTTT,CASSYQGLNTEAFF
TRBJ1-4,NA,TRBV7-9,NA,TGTGCCAGCAGCTTTAGCAGCAGCCTAAATGAAAAACTGTTTTTT,CASSFSSSLNEKLFF
TRBJ1-2,few,TRBV6-1,TRBD1,TGTGCCAGCAGTGCCAGGGGGAGAGTGGACTATGGCTACACCTTC,CASSARGRVDYGYTF
TRBJ1-2,few,TRBV5-1,TRBD1,TGCGCCAGCAGCATAGACAGGGGAGCTAACTATGGCTACACCTTC,CASSIDRGANYGYTF
TRBJ2-5,NA,TRBV7-9,NA,TGTGCCAGCAGCTCGACAGCCCAAGAGACCCAGTACTTC,CASSSTAQETQYF
TRBJ2-3,few,TRBV27,TRBD1,TGTGCCAGCGGGACAGGGAGGGGTAGGACAGATACGCAGTATTTT,CASGTGRGRTDTQYF
TRBJ2-3,few,TRBV5-1,NA,TGCGCCAGCAGCTTAAGCGGAATGGGTTCAGATACGCAGTATTTT,CASSLSGMGSDTQYF
TRBJ2-7,NA,TRBV6-5,TRBD1,TGTGCCAGCGGACAGGGAGAGGCCTACGAGCAGTACTTC,CASGQGEAYEQYF
TRBJ1-1,few,TRBV5-1,NA,TGCGCCAGCAGCTTGGACAGGGCGAACACTGAAGCTTTCTTT,CASSLDRANTEAFF